The 10 T cell receptor beta chains below were found in one sample sequenced in a study of blood T cells in healthy people across ages. Primed by a sample-barcoded 5' primer and a J-beta primer mix, a second PCR proceeded for roughly 6 to 12 cycles. TCRdb reprocessed the 5' RACE reads with MiXCR, giving one entry per CDR3 protein. The sample includes roughly 1,500,000 distinct CDR3 sequences, roughly 32% of them seen just once. What was sequenced was blood. The receptors originated from a woman between 25 and 40 years old in good health.

In its sample, this clonotype was seen a few times. The chain links TRBV6-6 to TRBJ1-1; no definite D call. V was shortened by 11 bases and J by 5 bases, with 18 bases between the two germline ends. Germline CDR1 is MNHNY and CDR2 is SVGAGI (reference sequence). This CDR3 is 13 amino acids long. CDR3 coding DNA: TGTGCCTCCAAATTCTCAGGTTTTACTGAAGCTTTCTTT. Protein product: CASKFSGFTEAFF.

This clonotype was detected many times. The genes are TRBV15 and TRBJ1-5, with D possibly TRBD1 on 6 matching bases. There are 15 residues in the CDR3. V was cut by 1 base and J by 2 bases, with 9 bases left in between. CDR1 is LNHNV and CDR2 is YYDKDF in the germline V gene (reference sequence). The CDR3 region is CATSRVRGGNQPQHF. The CDR3 nucleotides are TGTGCCACCAGCAGAGTCAGGGGAGGCAATCAGCCCCAGCATTTT.

This rearrangement joins TRBV25-1 to TRBJ1-2; TRBD1 agrees at 9 bases. After removal of 8 bases from V and 7 bases from J, the junction contained 5 bases not matched to a gene. The CDR3 extends over 12 amino acids. Germline CDR1 is MGHDK and CDR2 is SYGVNS. The CDR3 nucleotides read TGTGCCAGCTGCGGGACAGGGTTTGGCTACACCTTC. Amino acid sequence: CASCGTGFGYTF.

About this clonotype itself: A much larger clone lies one base from this, so it may be a read error. This chain links TRBV20-1 with TRBJ2-1, with D possibly TRBD1 on 6 matching bases. The CDR3 totals 13 residues. The germline gives CDR1 DFQATT, CDR2 SNEGSKA (reference sequence). The CDR3 coding sequence is TGCAGTGTTAGAGGCAGGGGTAACAATGAGCAGTTCTTC. Amino acid sequence: CSVRGRGNNEQFF.

J is TRBJ2-7 and V is TRBV10-2; D perhaps matches TRBD1 (6 bases). The germline V gene has CDR1 WSHSY and CDR2 SAAADI. The length of the CDR3 is 14 residues. V was clipped by 4 bases and J by 7 bases, with 17 bases between them. This CDR3 reads CASSVQGVVLEQYF. The CDR3 bases are TGCGCCAGCAGTGTACAGGGAGTGGTGCTGGAGCAGTACTTC.

The rearrangement uses TRBV20-1 and TRBJ2-1, with D possibly TRBD1 on 6 matching bases. The CDR3 sequence is 12 residues long. From germline, CDR1 is DFQATT and CDR2 SNEGSKA (reference sequence). The CDR3 nucleotides read TGCGGGCAGGGGTTCTCCTACAATGAGCAGTTCTTC. This sequence encodes CGQGFSYNEQFF.

The rearrangement uses TRBV7-2 and TRBJ1-6; D gene ambiguous. The CDR3 consists of 14 residues. Germline CDR1 SGHTA, CDR2 FQGNSA. The germline V and J ends were trimmed by 7 bases and 7 bases, with 14 bases remaining between them. CDR3 sequence (DNA): TGTGCCAGCAACTTCGAGTCAAACAATTCACCCCTCCACTTT. The encoded protein is CASNFESNNSPLHF.

The chain couples TRBV6-2 or TRBV6-3 to TRBJ2-7; 8 bases are a match to TRBD2. Germline V gene data show CDR1 as MNHEY and CDR2 as SVGEGT. This CDR3 is 16 amino acids long. J gave up 4 bases and V 2 bases, and 10 bases lay outside the gene matches. CDR3 loop: CASSYHERGISYEQYF. For the CDR3, the DNA is TGTGCCAGCAGTTACCATGAGCGGGGGATCAGTTACGAGCAGTACTTC.

This clonotype occurred many times. The DNA of the CDR3 is TGCGCCAGCAGCTTGGGGACTCCAAGGGAGCAGTACTTC. Translated: CASSLGTPREQYF. This chain links TRBV5-1 with TRBJ2-7; a weak D match, TRBD2 (5 bases). Trimming left V 0 bases short and J 7 bases short, with 11 bases between. The CDR3 loop spans 13 amino acids. The germline V gene encodes CDR1 SGHRS and CDR2 YFSETQ. The complete variable domain, with remaining parts taken from reference TRBV5-1 and TRBJ2-7, reads KAGVTQTPRYLIKTRGQQVTLSCSPISGHRSVSWYQQTPGQGLQFLFEYFSETQRNKGNFPGRFSGRQFSNSRSEMNVSTLELGDSALYLCASSLGTPREQYFGPGTRLTVT.

This clonotype showed up just once. A much larger clone differs by one base, so this may be a read error. The rearrangement links TRBV20-1 to TRBJ2-3; tentative D call: TRBD2 (5 bases). CDR3 length: 15 amino acids. Looked up from germline, CDR1 is DFQATT and CDR2 is SNEGSKA (reference sequence). The CDR3 spells CSAPQADSSTDAQYF. The CDR3 nucleotides read TGCAGTGCCCCTCAGGCGGACTCTAGCACAGATGCGCAGTATTTT.